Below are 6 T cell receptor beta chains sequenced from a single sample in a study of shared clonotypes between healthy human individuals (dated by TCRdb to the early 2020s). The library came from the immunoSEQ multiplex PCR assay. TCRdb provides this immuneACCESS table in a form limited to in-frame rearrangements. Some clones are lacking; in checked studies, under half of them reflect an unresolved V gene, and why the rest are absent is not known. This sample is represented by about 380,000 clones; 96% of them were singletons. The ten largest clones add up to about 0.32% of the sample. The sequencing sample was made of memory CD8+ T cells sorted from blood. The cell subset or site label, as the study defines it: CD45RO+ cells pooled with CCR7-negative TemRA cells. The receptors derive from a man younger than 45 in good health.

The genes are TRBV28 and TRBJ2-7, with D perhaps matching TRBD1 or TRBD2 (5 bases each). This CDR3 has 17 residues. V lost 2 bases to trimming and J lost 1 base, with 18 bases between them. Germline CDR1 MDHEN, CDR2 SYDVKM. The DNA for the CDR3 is TGTGCCAGCAGTTTAGTCGGGGTGGGGGTAGGGTCCTACGAGCAGTACTTC. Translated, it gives CASSLVGVGVGSYEQYF.

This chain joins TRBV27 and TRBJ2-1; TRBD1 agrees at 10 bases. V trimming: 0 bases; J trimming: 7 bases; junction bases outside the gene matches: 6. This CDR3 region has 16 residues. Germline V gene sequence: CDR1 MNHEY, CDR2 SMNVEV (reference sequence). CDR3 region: CASSLSDRGRGNEQFF. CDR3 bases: TGTGCCAGCAGTTTATCCGACAGGGGGCGCGGGAATGAGCAGTTCTTC.

DNA of the CDR3: TGCAGCGTTGGTAGAGGGGGCCTCACAGATACGCAGTATTTT. Encoded protein: CSVGRGGLTDTQYF. V and J are TRBV29-1 and TRBJ2-3, with 7 bases that match TRBD1. V lost 4 bases to trimming and J lost 2 bases; unmatched junction nucleotides: 6. The germline CDR1 and CDR2 sequences are SQVTM and ANQGSEA. The CDR3 is 14 residues long.

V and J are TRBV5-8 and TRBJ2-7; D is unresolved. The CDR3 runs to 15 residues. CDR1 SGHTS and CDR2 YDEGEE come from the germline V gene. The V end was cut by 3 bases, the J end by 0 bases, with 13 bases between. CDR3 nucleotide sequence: TGTGCCAGCAGCTCCGGAGACTTAAGCTCCTACGAGCAGTACTTC. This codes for CASSSGDLSSYEQYF.

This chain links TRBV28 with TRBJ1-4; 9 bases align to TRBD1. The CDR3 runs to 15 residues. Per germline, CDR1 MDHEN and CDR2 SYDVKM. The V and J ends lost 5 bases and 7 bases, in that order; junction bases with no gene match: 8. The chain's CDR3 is CASSQQGASAEKLFF. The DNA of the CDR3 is TGTGCCAGCAGTCAACAGGGGGCTTCGGCTGAAAAACTGTTTTTT. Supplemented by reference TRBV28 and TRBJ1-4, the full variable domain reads DVKVTQSSRYLVKRTGEKVFLECVQDMDHENMFWYRQDPGLGLRLIYFSYDVKMKEKGDIPEGYSVSREKKERFSLILESASTNQTSMYLCASSQQGASAEKLFFGSGTQLSVL.

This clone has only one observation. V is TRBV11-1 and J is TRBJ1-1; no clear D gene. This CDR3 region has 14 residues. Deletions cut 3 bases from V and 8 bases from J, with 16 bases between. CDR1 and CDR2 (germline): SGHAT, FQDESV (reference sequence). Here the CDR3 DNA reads TGTGCCAGCAGCTTTACCCAACAGAGGTACGAAGCTTTCTTT. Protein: CASSFTQQRYEAFF. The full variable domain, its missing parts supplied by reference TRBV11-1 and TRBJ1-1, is EAEVAQSPRYKITEKSQAVAFWCDPISGHATLYWYRQILGQGPELLVQFQDESVVDDSQLPKDRFSAERLKGVDSTLKIQPAELGDSAMYLCASSFTQQRYEAFFGQGTRLTVV.